The following is a TCR beta chain sequence with its context. This sample was included in a study of OX40 agonist ivuxolimab in advanced cancers. Sequencing was performed with immunoSEQ multiplex PCR; in TCRdb, only in-frame clones are kept and a portion is missing. The repertoire holds 25,000 to 35,000 clones, with 65% to 90% as singletons. V lost 0 bases and J lost 3, with 12 bases in between. Germline values: CDR1 KGHSY, CDR2 FQNENV. There are 15 residues in the CDR3. The source was CD4+ or CD8+ T cells sorted from blood, collected in a trial of the OX40 agonist ivuxolimab. This receptor was taken from an adult with an advanced solid tumor such as melanoma, head and neck, liver or kidney cancer. This chain uses TRBV16 with TRBJ2-7, with a weak D call TRBD2 (6 bases). The CDR3 sequence is CASSQSGGPSYEQYF. The CDR3 DNA sequence: TGTGCCAGCAGCCAATCAGGAGGGCCCAGCTACGAGCAGTACTTC. Full variable domain (rest looked up from reference TRBV16 and TRBJ2-7): GEEVAQTPKHLVRGEGQKAKLYCAPIKGHSYVFWYQQVLKNEFKFLISFQNENVFDETGMPKERFSAKCLPNSPCSLEIQATKLEDSAVYFCASSQSGGPSYEQYFGPGTRLTVT.